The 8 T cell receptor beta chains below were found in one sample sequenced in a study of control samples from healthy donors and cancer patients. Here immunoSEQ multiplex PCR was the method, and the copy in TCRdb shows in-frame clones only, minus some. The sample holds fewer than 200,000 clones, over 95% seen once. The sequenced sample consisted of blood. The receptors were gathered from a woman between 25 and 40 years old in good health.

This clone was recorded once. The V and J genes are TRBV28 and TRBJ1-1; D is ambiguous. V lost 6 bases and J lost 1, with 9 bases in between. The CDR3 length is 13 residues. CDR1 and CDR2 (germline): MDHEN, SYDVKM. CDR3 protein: CASSLGGNTEAFF. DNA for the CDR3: TGTGCCAGCAGCCTTGGAGGGAACACTGAAGCTTTCTTT.

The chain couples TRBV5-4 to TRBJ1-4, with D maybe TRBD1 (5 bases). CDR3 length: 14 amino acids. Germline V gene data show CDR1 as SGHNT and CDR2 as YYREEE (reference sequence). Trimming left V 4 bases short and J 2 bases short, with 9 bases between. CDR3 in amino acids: CASSEGLTNEKLFF. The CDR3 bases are TGTGCCAGCAGCGAGGGACTCACTAATGAAAAACTGTTTTTT.

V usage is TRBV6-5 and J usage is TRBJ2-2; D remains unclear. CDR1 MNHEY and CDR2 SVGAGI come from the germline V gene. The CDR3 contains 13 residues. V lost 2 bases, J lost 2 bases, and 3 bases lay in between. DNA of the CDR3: TGTGCCAGCAGTTACGTTAACACCGGGGAGCTGTTTTTT. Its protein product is CASSYVNTGELFF.

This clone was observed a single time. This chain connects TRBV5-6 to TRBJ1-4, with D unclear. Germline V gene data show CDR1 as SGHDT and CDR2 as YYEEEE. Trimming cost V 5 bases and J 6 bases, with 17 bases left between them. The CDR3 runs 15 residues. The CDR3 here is CASSYYFKGYEKLFF. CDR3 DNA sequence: TGTGCCAGCAGTTACTACTTCAAGGGCTATGAAAAACTGTTTTTT. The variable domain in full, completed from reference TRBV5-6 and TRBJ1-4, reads DAGVTQSPTHLIKTRGQQVTLRCSPKSGHDTVSWYQQALGQGPQFIFQYYEEEERQRGNFPDRFSGHQFPNYSSELNVNALLLGDSALYLCASSYYFKGYEKLFFGSGTQLSVL.

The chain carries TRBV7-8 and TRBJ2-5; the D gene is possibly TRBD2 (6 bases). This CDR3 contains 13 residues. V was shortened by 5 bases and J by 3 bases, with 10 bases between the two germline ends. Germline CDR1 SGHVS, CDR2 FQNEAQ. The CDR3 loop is CASSRGTEETQYF. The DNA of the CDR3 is TGTGCCAGCAGCCGGGGGACCGAAGAGACCCAGTACTTC.

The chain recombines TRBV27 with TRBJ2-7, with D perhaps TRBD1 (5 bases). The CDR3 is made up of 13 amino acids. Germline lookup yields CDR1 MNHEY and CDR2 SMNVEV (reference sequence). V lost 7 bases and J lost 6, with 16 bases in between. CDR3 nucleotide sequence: TGTGCCAGCACTCTACCAGGGTCCGGCGAGCAGTACTTC. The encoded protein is CASTLPGSGEQYF.

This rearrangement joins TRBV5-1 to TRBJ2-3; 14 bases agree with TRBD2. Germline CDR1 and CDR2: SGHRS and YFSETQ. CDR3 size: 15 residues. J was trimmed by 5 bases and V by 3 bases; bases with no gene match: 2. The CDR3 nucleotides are TGCGCCAGCAGCTCAGGGACTAGCGGGGGAGATACGCAGTATTTT. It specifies CASSSGTSGGDTQYF.

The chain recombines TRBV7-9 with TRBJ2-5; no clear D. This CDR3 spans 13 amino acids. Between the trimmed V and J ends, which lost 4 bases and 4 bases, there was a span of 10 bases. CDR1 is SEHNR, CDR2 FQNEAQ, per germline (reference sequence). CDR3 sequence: CASSSSRRETQYF. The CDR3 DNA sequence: TGTGCCAGCAGCTCGTCCCGCCGAGAGACCCAGTACTTC.